This entry concerns a single TCR beta chain. Its antigen is unknown. The sample belongs to a study of healthy donors' naive CD4 and CD8 T cells. Study at large: Three donor age groups were sampled: 20-25, 40-50 and 60-70 years; half female. Study results and limitations: Around 13% of CD4/CD8 propensity variance appeared explained by V, J and CDR3 charge. Negatively charged CDR3s marked CD8+ lineage; positively charged CDR3s marked CD4+ lineage.

The CDR3 sequence is 11 residues long. The V end lost 1 base, the J end lost 8 bases, and 4 bases lay between the germline ends. Starting from 500 ng of total RNA, TCR libraries were made with linear amplification. In the source study's methods: Sequencing covered under 85,000 rearranged alpha-chain transcripts across several healthy donors. Using its own MiXCR run on the reads, TCRdb lists one record per CDR3 protein. Here the V and J calls rest on TCRdb's processing, not on the authors' analysis. The profile shows approximately 200,000 distinct CDR3 sequences, about 76% of them singletons. J is TRBJ2-3 and V is TRBV12-3 or TRBV12-4; D unresolved. The sample comprised naive CD4+ and CD8+ T cells sorted from blood, pooled from several donors. The TCR sequence derives from a pool of human donors in good health; the sample pools cells from several healthy donors. CDR3 DNA: TGTGCCAGCAGTTTAGTAGGTACGCAGTATTTT. It encodes CASSLVGTQYF.